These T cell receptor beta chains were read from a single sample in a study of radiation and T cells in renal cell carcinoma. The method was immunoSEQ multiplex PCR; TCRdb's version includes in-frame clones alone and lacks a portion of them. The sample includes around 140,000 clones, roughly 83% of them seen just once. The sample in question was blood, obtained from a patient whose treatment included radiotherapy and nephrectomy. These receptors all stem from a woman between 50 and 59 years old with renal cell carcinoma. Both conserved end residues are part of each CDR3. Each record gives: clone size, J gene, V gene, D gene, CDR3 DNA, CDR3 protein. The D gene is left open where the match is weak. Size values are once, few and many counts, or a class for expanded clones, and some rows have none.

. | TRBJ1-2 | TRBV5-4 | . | TGTGCCAGCAGCGGCCCGGGATTTAATGGCTACACCTTC | CASSGPGFNGYTF
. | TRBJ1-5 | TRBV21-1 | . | TGTGCCAGCAGCAAAGATGGGATAGGACGAGATCTCAATCAGCCCCAGCATTTT | CASSKDGIGRDLNQPQHF
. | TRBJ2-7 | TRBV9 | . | TGTGCCAGCAGCGTAGACGGGACCACGCGCGACGAGCAGTACTTC | CASSVDGTTRDEQYF
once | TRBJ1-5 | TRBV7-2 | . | TGTGCCAGCAGCCCCGCTAGGGGGTTTCAGCCCCAGCATTTT | CASSPARGFQPQHF
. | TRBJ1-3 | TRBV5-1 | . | TGCGCCAGCAGCTTGGCGGGGGACTTCTCTGGAAACACCATATATTTT | CASSLAGDFSGNTIYF
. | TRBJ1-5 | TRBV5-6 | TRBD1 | TGTGCCAGCAGCTCGACAGGGGGCGATCAGCCCCAGCATTTT | CASSSTGGDQPQHF
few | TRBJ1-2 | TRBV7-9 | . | TGTGCCAGCAGCTTTGGGGCGGGTTCGGCTTATGGCTACACCTTC | CASSFGAGSAYGYTF
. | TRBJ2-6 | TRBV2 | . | TGTGCCAGCAGTGTTCAGGATCTGGGGGCCAACGTCCTGACTTTC | CASSVQDLGANVLTF
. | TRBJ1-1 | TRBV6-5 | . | TGTGCCAGCAGTTATCGGGTTGACAGCACTGAAGCTTTCTTT | CASSYRVDSTEAFF
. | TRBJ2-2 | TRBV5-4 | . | TGTGCCAGCAGCTTAATTCAGGACACCGGGGAGCTGTTTTTT | CASSLIQDTGELFF
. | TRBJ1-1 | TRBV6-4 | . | TGTGCCAGCAGACGGACCGAAAACACTGAAGCTTTCTTT | CASRRTENTEAFF
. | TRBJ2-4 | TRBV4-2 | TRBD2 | TGTGCCAGCAGCCCGGGGGGGGGATTAAACATTCAGTACTTC | CASSPGGGLNIQYF
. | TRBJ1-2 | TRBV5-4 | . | TGTGCCAGCAGCCACCGGGCCGCAACCTTCTATGGCTACACCTTC | CASSHRAATFYGYTF
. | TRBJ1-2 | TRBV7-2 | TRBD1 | TGTGCCAGCAGCTTTCCCCCCCGGACAGGGGGCTATGGCTACACCTTC | CASSFPPRTGGYGYTF
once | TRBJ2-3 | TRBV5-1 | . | TGCGCCAGCAGCTTGGAGGGGGTAGATACGCAGTATTTT | CASSLEGVDTQYF
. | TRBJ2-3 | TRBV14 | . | TGTGCCAGCAGCCAAGGAGTGGCAGATACGCAGTATTTT | CASSQGVADTQYF
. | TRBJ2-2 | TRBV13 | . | TGTGCCAGCAGTGGGCTGACAGGGAACACCGGGGAGCTGTTTTTT | CASSGLTGNTGELFF
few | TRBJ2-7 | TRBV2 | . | TGTGCCAGCACTTCGGACGGCTACGAGCAGTACTTC | CASTSDGYEQYF
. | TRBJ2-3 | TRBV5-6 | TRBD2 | TGTGCCAGCAGACCGAGCGGGGGTGCCACAGATACGCAGTATTTT | CASRPSGGATDTQYF
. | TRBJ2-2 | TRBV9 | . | TGTGCCAGCAGCGTAGTAGGGGGTCCAAACACCGGGGAGCTGTTTTTT | CASSVVGGPNTGELFF
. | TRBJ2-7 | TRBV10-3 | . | TGTGCGGGAGCCTCCAGCTCCTACGAGCAGTACTTC | CAGASSSYEQYF
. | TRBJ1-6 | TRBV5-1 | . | TGCGCCAGCAGCTTGGCCTCCCCGGGGATCTCACCCCTCCACTTT | CASSLASPGISPLHF
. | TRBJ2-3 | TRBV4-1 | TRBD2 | TGCGCCAGCAGGGTAGCGGGAAGAGATACGCAGTATTTT | CASRVAGRDTQYF
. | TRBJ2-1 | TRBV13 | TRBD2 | TGTGCCAACTCCGCCGGGACTAGCGCCTACAATGAGCAGTTCTTC | CANSAGTSAYNEQFF
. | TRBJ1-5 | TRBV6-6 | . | TGTGCCAGCAGCTGGAGGGATCAGCCCCAGCATTTT | CASSWRDQPQHF
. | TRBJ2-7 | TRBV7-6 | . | TGTGCCAGCAGCTTAGGGTCAGCAAGTTACGAGCAGTACTTC | CASSLGSASYEQYF
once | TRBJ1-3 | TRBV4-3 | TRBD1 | TGCGCCAGCAGCCAAAGGACAGGGAGCTCTGGAAACACCATATATTTT | CASSQRTGSSGNTIYF